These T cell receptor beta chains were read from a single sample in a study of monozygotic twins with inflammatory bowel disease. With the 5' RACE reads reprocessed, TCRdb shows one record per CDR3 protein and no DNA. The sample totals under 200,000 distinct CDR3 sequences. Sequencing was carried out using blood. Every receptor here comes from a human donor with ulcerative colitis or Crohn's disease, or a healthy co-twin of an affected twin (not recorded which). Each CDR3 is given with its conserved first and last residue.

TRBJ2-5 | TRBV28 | CASSFLGGGPQETQYF
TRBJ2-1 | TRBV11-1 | CASSLAKSTSGEYNEQFF
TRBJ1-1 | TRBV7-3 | CASSLSGQGTEAFF
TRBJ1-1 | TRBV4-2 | CASSQVSGAAKNTEAFF
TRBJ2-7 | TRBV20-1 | CSASLGGSRDEQYF
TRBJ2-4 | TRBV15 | CATSRDGSGVGEENIQYF
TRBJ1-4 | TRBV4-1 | CASSLGVFGEKLFF
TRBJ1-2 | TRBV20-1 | CSAMTGGAGGYTF
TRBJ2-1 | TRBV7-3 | CASSYSSSYNEQFF
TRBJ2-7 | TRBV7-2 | CASSLSDRVYEQYF
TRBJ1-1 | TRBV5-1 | CASSIVPGQYEAFF
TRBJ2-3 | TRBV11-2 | CASKRVGLARDTQYF
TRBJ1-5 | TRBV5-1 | CASSLTGADQPQHF
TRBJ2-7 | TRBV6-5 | CASSYSAVTNYEQYF
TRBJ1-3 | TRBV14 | CASSHPSSGNTIYF
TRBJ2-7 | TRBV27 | CASSKASAPAEQYF
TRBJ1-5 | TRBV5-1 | CASSFAANQPQHF
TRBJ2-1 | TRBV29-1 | CSGTPGGLYNEQFF
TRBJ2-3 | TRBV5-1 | CASSTERNTQYF
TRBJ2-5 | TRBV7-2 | CASSSDSTMQETQYF
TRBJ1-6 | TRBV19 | CASSKQGPNSNSPLHF
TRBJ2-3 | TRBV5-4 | CASSLAGLAGEEDTQYF
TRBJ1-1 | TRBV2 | CASSKGGADTEAFF
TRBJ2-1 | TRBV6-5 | CASSSPGTGINEQFF
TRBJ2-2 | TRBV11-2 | CASSRHSTGELFF
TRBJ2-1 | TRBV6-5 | CASSPGLAGGYSYNEQFF
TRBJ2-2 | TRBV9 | CASSEGLAANTGELFF
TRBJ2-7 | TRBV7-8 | CASSPRAASGRPPSYEQYF
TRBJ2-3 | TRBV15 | CATSDLNGGTTDTQYF
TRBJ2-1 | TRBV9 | CASSIGQYNEQFF
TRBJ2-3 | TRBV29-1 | CSVEGGRGTDTQYF
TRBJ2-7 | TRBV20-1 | CSASLGAPPQYF
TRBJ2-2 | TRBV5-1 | CASSQSGNTGELFF
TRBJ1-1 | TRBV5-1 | CASSWLGGGTEAFF
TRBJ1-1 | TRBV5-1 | CASSNFPGDFGSGVNTEAFF
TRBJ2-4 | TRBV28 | CASSPGLGLAKNIQYF
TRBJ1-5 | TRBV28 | CASSGRGFSNQPQHF
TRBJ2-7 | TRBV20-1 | CSAPGTSGSRDEQYF
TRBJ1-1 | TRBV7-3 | CASSLSSAENTEAFF
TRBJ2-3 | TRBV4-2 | CASSQDWAGGPGDTQYF
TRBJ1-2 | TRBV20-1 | CSARDGGTYGYTF
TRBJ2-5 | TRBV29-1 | CSAGSQETQYF
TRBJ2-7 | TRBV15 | CATRTGGSLEQYF
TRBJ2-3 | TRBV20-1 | CSARVSGSDTQYF
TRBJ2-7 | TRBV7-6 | CASSLVRSPLSEQYF
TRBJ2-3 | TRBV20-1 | CSGSGDRPDTQYF
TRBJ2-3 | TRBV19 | CASRTSGDTQYF
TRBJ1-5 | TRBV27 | CASSPYPTNQPQHF
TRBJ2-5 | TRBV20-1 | CSAQREGGETQYF
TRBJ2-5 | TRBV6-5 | CASSYLWATETQYF
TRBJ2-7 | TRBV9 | CASSPRDRGYYEQYF
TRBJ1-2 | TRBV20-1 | CSARGDNNYGYTF
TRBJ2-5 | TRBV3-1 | CASSQDKWVGAETQYF
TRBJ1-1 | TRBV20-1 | CSARRGVRTEAFF
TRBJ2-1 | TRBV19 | CASTTTPRESSIFF
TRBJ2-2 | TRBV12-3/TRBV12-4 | CASRLPGQAGGELFF
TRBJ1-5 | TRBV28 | CASRTGSWGNQPQHF
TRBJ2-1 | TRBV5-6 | CASSSIGWETHNEQFF
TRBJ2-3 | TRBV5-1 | CASRLDSGRGHTQYF